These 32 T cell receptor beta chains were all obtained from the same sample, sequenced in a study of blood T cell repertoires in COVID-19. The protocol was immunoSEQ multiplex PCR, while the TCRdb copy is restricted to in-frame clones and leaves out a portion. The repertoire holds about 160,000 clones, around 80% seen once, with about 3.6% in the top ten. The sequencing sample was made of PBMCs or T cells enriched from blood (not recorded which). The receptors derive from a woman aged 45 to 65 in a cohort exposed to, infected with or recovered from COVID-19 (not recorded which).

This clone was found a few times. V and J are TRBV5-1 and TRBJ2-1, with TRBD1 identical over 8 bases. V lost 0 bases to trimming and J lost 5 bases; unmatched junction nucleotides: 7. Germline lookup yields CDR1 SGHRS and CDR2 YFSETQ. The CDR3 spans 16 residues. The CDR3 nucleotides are TGCGCCAGCAGCTTGGCTCGGACAGGGAGTAACAATGAGCAGTTCTTC. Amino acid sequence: CASSLARTGSNNEQFF. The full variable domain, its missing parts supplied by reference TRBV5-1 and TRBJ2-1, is KAGVTQTPRYLIKTRGQQVTLSCSPISGHRSVSWYQQTPGQGLQFLFEYFSETQRNKGNFPGRFSGRQFSNSRSEMNVSTLELGDSALYLCASSLARTGSNNEQFFGPGTRLTVL.

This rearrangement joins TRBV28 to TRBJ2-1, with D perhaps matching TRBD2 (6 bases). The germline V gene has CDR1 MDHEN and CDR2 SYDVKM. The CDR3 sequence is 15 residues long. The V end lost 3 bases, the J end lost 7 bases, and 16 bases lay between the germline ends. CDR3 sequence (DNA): TGTGCCAGCAGTTTCCCCTCGGGAGAAAGGAATGAGCAGTTCTTC. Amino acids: CASSFPSGERNEQFF.

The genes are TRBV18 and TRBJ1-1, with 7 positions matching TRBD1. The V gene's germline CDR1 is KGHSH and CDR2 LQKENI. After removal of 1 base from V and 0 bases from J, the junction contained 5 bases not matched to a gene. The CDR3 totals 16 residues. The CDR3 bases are TGTGCCAGCTCACCACTGGCAGGGGGTGTGAACACTGAAGCTTTCTTT. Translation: CASSPLAGGVNTEAFF.

The DNA for the CDR3 is TGTGCCAGCAGCTTAGGTTATGGGGGGTCAAAGAATGAGCAGTTCTTC. This encodes CASSLGYGGSKNEQFF. This chain uses TRBV11-1 with TRBJ2-1, with D possibly TRBD2 on 6 matching bases. Germline CDR1 reads SGHAT; CDR2 reads FQDESV (reference sequence). The CDR3 loop spans 16 amino acids. V was cut by 1 base and J by 7 bases, with 17 bases left in between. Combining the CDR3 with reference TRBV11-1 and TRBJ2-1 gives the whole variable domain EAEVAQSPRYKITEKSQAVAFWCDPISGHATLYWYRQILGQGPELLVQFQDESVVDDSQLPKDRFSAERLKGVDSTLKIQPAELGDSAMYLCASSLGYGGSKNEQFFGPGTRLTVL.

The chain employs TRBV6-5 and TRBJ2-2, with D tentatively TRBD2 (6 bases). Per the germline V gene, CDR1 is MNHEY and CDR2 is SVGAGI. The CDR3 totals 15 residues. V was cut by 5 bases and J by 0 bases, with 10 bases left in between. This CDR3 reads CASSIWDSNTGELFF. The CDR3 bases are TGTGCCAGCAGTATCTGGGACTCGAACACCGGGGAGCTGTTTTTT.

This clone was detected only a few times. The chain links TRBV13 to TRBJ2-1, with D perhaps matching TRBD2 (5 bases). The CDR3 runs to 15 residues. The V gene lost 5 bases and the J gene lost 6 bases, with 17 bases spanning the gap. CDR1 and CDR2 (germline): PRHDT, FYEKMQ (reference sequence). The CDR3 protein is CASSQRVGYGNEQFF. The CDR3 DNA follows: TGTGCCAGCAGCCAGAGGGTAGGGTATGGCAATGAGCAGTTCTTC.

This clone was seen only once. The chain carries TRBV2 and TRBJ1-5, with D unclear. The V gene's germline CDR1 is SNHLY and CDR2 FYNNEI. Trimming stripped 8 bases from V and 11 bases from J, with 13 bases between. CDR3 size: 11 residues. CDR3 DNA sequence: TGTGCCAGCCGAATAAGCCAAGCCCAGCATTTT. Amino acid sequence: CASRISQAQHF. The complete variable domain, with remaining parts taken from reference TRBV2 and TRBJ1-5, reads EPEVTQTPSHQVTQMGQEVILRCVPISNHLYFYWYRQILGQKVEFLVSFYNNEISEKSEIFDDQFSVERPDGSNFTLKIRSTKLEDSAMYFCASRISQAQHFGDGTRLSIL.

The CDR3 DNA is TGTGCCAGCAGCTTAAGGGGCAGGGGCACAGATACGCAGTATTTT. It encodes CASSLRGRGTDTQYF. V and J are TRBV7-2 and TRBJ2-3, with D possibly matching TRBD1 (5 bases). The CDR3 is 15 residues long. The V end lost 2 bases, the J end lost 1 base, and 10 bases lay between the germline ends. From germline, CDR1 is SGHTA and CDR2 FQGNSA.

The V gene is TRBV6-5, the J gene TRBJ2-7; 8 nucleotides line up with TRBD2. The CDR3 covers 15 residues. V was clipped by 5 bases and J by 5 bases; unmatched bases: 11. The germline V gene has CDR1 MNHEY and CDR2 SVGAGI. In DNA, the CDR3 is TGTGCCAGCAGTCGGGGGGGCGGGAGGACGGACGAGCAGTACTTC. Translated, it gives CASSRGGGRTDEQYF.

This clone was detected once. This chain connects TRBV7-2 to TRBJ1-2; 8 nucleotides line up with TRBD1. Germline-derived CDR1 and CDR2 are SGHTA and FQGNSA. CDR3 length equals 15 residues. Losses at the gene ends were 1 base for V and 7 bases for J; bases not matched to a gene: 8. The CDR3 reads CASSLGWTGQTGYTF. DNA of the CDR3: TGTGCCAGCAGCTTAGGGTGGACAGGGCAGACTGGCTACACCTTC.

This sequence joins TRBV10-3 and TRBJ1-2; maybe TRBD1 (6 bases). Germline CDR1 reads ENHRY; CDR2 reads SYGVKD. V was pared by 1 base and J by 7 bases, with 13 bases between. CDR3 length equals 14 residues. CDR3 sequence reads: CAISEFRDKAGYTF. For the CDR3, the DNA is TGTGCCATCAGTGAGTTCCGGGACAAAGCTGGCTACACCTTC.

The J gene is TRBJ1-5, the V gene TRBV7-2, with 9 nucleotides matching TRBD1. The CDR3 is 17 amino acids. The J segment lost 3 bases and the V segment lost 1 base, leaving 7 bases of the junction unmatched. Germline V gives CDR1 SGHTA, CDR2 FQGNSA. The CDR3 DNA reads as TGTGCCAGCAGCTTAGTATGGGGGGACAGGGTCAATCAGCCCCAGCATTTT. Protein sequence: CASSLVWGDRVNQPQHF.

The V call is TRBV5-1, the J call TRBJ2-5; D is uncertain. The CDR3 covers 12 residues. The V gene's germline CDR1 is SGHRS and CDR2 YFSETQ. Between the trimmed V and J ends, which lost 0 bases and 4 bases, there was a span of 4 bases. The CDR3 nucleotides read TGCGCCAGCAGCTTGGATCTAGAGACCCAGTACTTC. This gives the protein CASSLDLETQYF.

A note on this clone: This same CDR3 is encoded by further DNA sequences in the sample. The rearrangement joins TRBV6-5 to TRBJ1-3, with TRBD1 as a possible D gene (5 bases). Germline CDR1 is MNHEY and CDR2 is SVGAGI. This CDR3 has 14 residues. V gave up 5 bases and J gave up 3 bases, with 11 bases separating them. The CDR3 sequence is CASSRQGSGNTIYF. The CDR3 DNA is TGTGCCAGCAGTCGCCAGGGTAGTGGAAACACCATATATTTT.

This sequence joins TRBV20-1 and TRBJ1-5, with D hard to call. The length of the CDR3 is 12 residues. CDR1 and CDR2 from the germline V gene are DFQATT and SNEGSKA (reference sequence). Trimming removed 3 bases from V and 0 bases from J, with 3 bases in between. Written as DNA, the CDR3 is TGCAGTGCTAGTCATAGCAATCAGCCCCAGCATTTT. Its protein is CSASHSNQPQHF.

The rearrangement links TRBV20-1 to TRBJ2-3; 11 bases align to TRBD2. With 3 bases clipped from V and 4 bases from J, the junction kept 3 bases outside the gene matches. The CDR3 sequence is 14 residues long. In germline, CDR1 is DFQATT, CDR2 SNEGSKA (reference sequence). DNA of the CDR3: TGCAGTGCTAGTGATAGCGGGAGGGCAGATACGCAGTATTTT. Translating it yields CSASDSGRADTQYF.

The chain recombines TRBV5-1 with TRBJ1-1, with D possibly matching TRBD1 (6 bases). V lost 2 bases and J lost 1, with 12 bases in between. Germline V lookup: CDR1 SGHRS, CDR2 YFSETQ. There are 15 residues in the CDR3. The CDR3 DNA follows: TGCGCCAGCAGCTTAGAACCCAGGGGGAACACTGAAGCTTTCTTT. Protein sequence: CASSLEPRGNTEAFF. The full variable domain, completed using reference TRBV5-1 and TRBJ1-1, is KAGVTQTPRYLIKTRGQQVTLSCSPISGHRSVSWYQQTPGQGLQFLFEYFSETQRNKGNFPGRFSGRQFSNSRSEMNVSTLELGDSALYLCASSLEPRGNTEAFFGQGTRLTVV.

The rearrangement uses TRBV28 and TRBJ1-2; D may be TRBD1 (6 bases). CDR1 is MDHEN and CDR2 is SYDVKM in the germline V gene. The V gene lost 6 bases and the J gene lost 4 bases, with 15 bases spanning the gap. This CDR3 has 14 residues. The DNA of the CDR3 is TGTGCCAGCAGGCGGACAGCGCTGACCTATGGCTACACCTTC. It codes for CASRRTALTYGYTF.

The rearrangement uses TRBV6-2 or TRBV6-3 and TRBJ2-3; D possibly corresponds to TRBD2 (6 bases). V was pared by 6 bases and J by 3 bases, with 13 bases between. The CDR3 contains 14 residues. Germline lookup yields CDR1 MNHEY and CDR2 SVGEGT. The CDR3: CASSSDYTTDTQYF. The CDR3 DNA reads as TGTGCCAGCAGCTCGGACTACACTACAGATACGCAGTATTTT.

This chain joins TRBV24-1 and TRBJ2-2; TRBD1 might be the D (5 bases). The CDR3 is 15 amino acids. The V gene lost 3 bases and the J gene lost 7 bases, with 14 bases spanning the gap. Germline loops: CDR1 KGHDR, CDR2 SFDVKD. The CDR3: CATSDPANRGGELFF. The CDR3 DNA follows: TGTGCCACCAGTGATCCTGCAAATAGGGGCGGGGAGCTGTTTTTT.

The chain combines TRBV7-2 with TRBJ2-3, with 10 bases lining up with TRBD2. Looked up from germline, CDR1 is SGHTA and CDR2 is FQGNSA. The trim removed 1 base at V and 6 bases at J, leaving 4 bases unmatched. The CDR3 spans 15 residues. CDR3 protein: CASSLGAGGRDTQYF. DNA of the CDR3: TGTGCCAGCAGCTTAGGAGCGGGGGGGAGGGATACGCAGTATTTT.

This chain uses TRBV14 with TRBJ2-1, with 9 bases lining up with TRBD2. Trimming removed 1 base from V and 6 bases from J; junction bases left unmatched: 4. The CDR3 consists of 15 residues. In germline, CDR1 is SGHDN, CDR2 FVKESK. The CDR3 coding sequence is TGTGCCAGCAGCCAAGTCCAGACTAGCGGCAATGAGCAGTTCTTC. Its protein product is CASSQVQTSGNEQFF. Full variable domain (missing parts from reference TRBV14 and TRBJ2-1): EAGVTQFPSHSVIEKGQTVTLRCDPISGHDNLYWYRRVMGKEIKFLLHFVKESKQDESGMPNNRFLAERTGGTYSTLKVQPAELEDSGVYFCASSQVQTSGNEQFFGPGTRLTVL.

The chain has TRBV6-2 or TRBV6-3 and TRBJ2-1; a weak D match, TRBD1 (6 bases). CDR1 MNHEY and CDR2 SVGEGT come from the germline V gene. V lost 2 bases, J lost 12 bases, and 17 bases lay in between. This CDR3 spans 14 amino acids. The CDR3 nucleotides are TGTGCCAGCAGTTACCAGTTTGGGGGCGTTGGGCAGTTCTTC. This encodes CASSYQFGGVGQFF.

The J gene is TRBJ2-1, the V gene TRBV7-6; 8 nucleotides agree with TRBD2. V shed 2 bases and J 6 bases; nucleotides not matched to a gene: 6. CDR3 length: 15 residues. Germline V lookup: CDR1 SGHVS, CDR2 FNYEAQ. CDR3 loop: CASSLTAGDGNEQFF. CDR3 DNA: TGTGCCAGCAGCTTAACAGCGGGAGATGGCAATGAGCAGTTCTTC.

CDR3 DNA sequence: TGTGCCTGCCGGTCGGGGTACACTGAAGCTTTCTTT. Its protein is CACRSGYTEAFF. The chain employs TRBV30 and TRBJ1-1; D is unresolved. The CDR3 length is 12 residues. Per the germline V gene, CDR1 is GTSNPN and CDR2 is SVGIG (reference sequence). Trimming shortened V by 6 bases and J by 3 bases, and 11 bases separated the two germline ends.

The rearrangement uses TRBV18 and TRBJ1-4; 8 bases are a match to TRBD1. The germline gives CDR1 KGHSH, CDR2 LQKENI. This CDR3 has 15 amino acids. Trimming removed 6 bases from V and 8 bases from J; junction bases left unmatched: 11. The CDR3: CASSIRTGKEEKLFF. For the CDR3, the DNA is TGTGCCAGCTCTATACGGACAGGGAAGGAGGAAAAACTGTTTTTT.

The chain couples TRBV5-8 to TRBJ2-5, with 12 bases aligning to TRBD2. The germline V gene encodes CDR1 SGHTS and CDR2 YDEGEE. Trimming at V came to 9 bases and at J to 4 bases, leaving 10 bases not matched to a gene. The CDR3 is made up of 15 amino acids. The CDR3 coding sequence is TGTGCCACCGCCCAACTAGCGGGGGGTTTAGAGACCCAGTACTTC. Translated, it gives CATAQLAGGLETQYF.

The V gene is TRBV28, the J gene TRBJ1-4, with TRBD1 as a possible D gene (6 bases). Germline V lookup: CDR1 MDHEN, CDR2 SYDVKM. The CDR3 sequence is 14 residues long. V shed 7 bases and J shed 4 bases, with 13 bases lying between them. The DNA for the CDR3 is TGTGCCAGCATAACAGGGAGGGGTAATGAAAAACTGTTTTTT. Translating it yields CASITGRGNEKLFF.

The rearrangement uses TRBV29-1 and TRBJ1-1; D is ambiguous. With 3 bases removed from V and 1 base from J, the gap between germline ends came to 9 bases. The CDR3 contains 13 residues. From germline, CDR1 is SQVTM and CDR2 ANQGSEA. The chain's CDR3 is CSVDVSGNTEAFF. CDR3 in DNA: TGCAGCGTTGATGTGTCGGGGAACACTGAAGCTTTCTTT.

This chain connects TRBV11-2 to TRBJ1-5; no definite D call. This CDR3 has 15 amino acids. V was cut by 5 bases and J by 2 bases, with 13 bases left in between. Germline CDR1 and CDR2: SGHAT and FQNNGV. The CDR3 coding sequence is TGTGCCAGCAGCCCCGGGTCGACTGGCAATCAGCCCCAGCATTTT. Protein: CASSPGSTGNQPQHF. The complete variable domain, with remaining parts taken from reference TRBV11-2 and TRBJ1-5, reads EAGVAQSPRYKIIEKRQSVAFWCNPISGHATLYWYQQILGQGPKLLIQFQNNGVVDDSQLPKDRFSAERLKGVDSTLKIQPAKLEDSAVYLCASSPGSTGNQPQHFGDGTRLSIL.

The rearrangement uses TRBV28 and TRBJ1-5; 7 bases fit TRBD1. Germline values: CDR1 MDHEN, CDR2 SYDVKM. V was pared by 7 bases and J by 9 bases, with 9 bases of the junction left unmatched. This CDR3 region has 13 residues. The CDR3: CASIRGGAGPQHF. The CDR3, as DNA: TGTGCCAGCATACGAGGGGGCGCGGGGCCCCAGCATTTT.

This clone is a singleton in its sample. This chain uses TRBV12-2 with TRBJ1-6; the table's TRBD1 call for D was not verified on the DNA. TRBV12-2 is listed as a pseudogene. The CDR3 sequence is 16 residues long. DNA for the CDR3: TGTGCAAGTCGCTCCCCGAGTGGGCACAATAATTCACCCCTCCACTTT. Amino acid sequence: CASRSPSGHNNSPLHF.